This TCR beta chain emerged from a study of cytomegalovirus exposure and HLA in healthy donors. Background on the study: The 120 validation repertoires matched the roughly 700 first-cohort repertoires in platform, a later analysis reported.

Notes on the study in general: Most TCR sequences showed up rarely, but some public TCRs showed up in many donors. The tendency of first-cohort TCR clusters to co-occur in the 100 to 150 validation repertoires was identified by a subsequent analysis. The study put 150 to 200 TCR beta chains on its list as cytomegalovirus-associated.

TCRdb keeps only in-frame clones here, not all; method: immunoSEQ multiplex PCR. The table records 55,000 to 70,000 clones, more than 85% of them present only once. The germline gives CDR1 GTSNPN, CDR2 SVGIG (reference sequence). The CDR3 length is 14 residues. Deletions cut 0 bases from V and 2 bases from J, with 11 bases between. Concerning this clone itself: Antigen: not known.

The chain recombines TRBV30 with TRBJ2-7, with no clear D. The specimen sequenced was PBMCs. This sequence originates from a woman aged 30 to 39 in good health and CMV-seronegative. The DNA of the CDR3 is TGTGCCTGGAGTGTAATAAATTCGGCCTACGAGCAGTACTTC. Residues: CAWSVINSAYEQYF.